The 28 T cell receptor beta chains presented below share a single source sample, sequenced in a study of T cells in tuberculosis (dated by TCRdb to the late 2010s). The time point label, as the study defines it: new active TB diagnosis, blood taken before or within 7 days of starting treatment. The library was built by means of the immunoSEQ multiplex PCR assay. TCRdb holds this immuneACCESS table with in-frame rearrangements only. Some clones are missing; in checked studies, unresolved V genes explain under half, and the rest has no known cause. The sample profile shows some 40,000 clones; 94% of them were found once. The ten largest clonotypes hold around 4.7% of the sample. This specimen was PBMCs, taken at tuberculosis diagnosis. Every receptor here comes from an adult with tuberculosis.

The chain has TRBV15 and TRBJ1-5; a weak D match, TRBD1 (6 bases). V lost 4 bases, J lost 1 base, and 20 bases lay in between. Germline CDR1 LNHNV, CDR2 YYDKDF (reference sequence). The CDR3 runs to 18 residues. CDR3 protein: CATSKWQGIKGSNQPQHF. In nucleotides, the CDR3 is TGTGCCACCAGCAAGTGGCAGGGGATAAAGGGGAGCAATCAGCCCCAGCATTTT.

The chain couples TRBV30 to TRBJ1-4, with TRBD1 matching over 10 bases. The J segment lost 0 bases and the V segment lost 4 bases, leaving 23 bases of the junction unmatched. The CDR3 runs to 22 residues. CDR1 and CDR2 (germline): GTSNPN, SVGIG (reference sequence). The CDR3 here is CAWKPRDRGRKISDATNEKLFF. Here the CDR3 DNA reads TGTGCCTGGAAACCCCGGGACAGGGGAAGAAAAATCTCAGATGCAACTAATGAAAAACTGTTTTTT. Using reference TRBV30 and TRBJ1-4 for the parts outside the CDR3, the full variable domain is SQTIHQWPATLVQPVGSPLSLECTVEGTSNPNLYWYRQAAGRGLQLLFYSVGIGQISSEVPQNLSASRPQDRQFILSSKKLLLSDSGFYLCAWKPRDRGRKISDATNEKLFFGSGTQLSVL.

The rearrangement links TRBV15 to TRBJ1-1, with D possibly matching TRBD1 (6 bases). Deletions cut 0 bases from V and 4 bases from J, with 15 bases between. The germline gives CDR1 LNHNV, CDR2 YYDKDF (reference sequence). The CDR3 is 16 residues long. The CDR3 coding sequence is TGTGCCACCAGCAGAGATCAGGTAGGGGGTCTCACTGAAGCTTTCTTT. This gives the protein CATSRDQVGGLTEAFF.

V and J are TRBV19 and TRBJ2-7, with 8 bases that match TRBD2. CDR1 LNHDA and CDR2 SQIVND come from the germline V gene (reference sequence). The CDR3 loop spans 15 amino acids. J gave up 3 bases and V 5 bases, and 9 bases lay outside the gene matches. The CDR3 loop reads CASSPDGGGNYEQYF. CDR3 DNA sequence: TGTGCCAGTAGTCCCGACGGCGGGGGGAACTACGAGCAGTACTTC.

This clone was found a few times. The chain carries TRBV5-1 and TRBJ2-3; 7 nucleotides align to TRBD1. CDR3 length: 14 amino acids. Germline CDR1 SGHRS, CDR2 YFSETQ. V gave up 6 bases and J gave up 4 bases; unmatched junction bases: 8. The CDR3, as DNA: TGCGCCAGCACCCGGGACAGTGCCGCAGATACGCAGTATTTT. Protein product: CASTRDSAADTQYF.

This sequence joins TRBV4-1 and TRBJ1-2; 11 bases match TRBD1. V dropped 3 bases and J dropped 4; count of bases not matched to a gene: 10. The CDR3 loop spans 17 amino acids. Germline loops: CDR1 MGHRA, CDR2 YSYEKL. This chain's CDR3 is CASSQTGQGALGYGYTF. The CDR3 nucleotides are TGCGCCAGCAGCCAGACCGGACAGGGGGCTCTCGGCTATGGCTACACCTTC.

V is TRBV27 and J is TRBJ2-7; no definite D call. The germline V gene has CDR1 MNHEY and CDR2 SMNVEV (reference sequence). The V end was cut by 2 bases, the J end by 7 bases, with 12 bases between. This CDR3 comprises 13 residues. The chain's CDR3 is CASSLGLETEQYF. The DNA of the CDR3 is TGTGCCAGCAGTTTAGGTCTAGAAACGGAGCAGTACTTC.

V usage is TRBV5-1 and J usage is TRBJ1-2; 8 bases fit TRBD1. The length of the CDR3 is 15 residues. With V trimmed by 5 bases and J by 7 bases, 13 bases remained unmatched. Germline assignment: CDR1 SGHRS and CDR2 YFSETQ. In DNA, the CDR3 is TGCGCCAGCAGGCGCATCGCAGGGGGCGAGGTTGGCTACACCTTC. It encodes CASRRIAGGEVGYTF. Filled out from reference TRBV5-1 and TRBJ1-2, the complete variable domain reads KAGVTQTPRYLIKTRGQQVTLSCSPISGHRSVSWYQQTPGQGLQFLFEYFSETQRNKGNFPGRFSGRQFSNSRSEMNVSTLELGDSALYLCASRRIAGGEVGYTFGSGTRLTVV.

CDR3 protein: CAISGLAKDVNEQFF. DNA for the CDR3: TGTGCCATCAGTGGACTGGCTAAGGATGTCAATGAGCAGTTCTTC. This chain uses TRBV10-3 with TRBJ2-1; D not certain. The CDR3 totals 15 residues. Germline CDR1 reads ENHRY; CDR2 reads SYGVKD. V gave up 4 bases and J gave up 6 bases, with 16 bases separating them.

The gene calls are TRBV5-1 and TRBJ2-7; 7 bases line up with TRBD2. The V segment lost 1 base and the J segment 1 base; nucleotides outside the gene matches: 11. Looked up from germline, CDR1 is SGHRS and CDR2 is YFSETQ. The CDR3 length is 17 residues. CDR3 protein: CASSLFVEWRGSYEQYF. The CDR3 bases are TGCGCCAGCAGCTTGTTTGTCGAGTGGCGGGGGTCCTACGAGCAGTACTTC.

This chain uses TRBV9 with TRBJ1-4, with D maybe TRBD1 (6 bases). Germline CDR1 and CDR2: SGDLS and YYNGEE. V shed 0 bases and J shed 6 bases, with 9 bases lying between them. The CDR3 has 14 amino acids. The CDR3 protein is CASSVVAGDEKLFF. The CDR3 DNA sequence: TGTGCCAGCAGCGTAGTTGCAGGGGATGAAAAACTGTTTTTT.

The chain links TRBV21-1 to TRBJ2-7; the tabulated D call, TRBD1, remains unverified against the DNA. TRBV21-1 is assigned pseudogene status. The CDR3 runs 14 residues. The CDR3 nucleotides are TGTGCCAGCAGTGAAAGGGACATAGGCTACGAGCAGTACTTC. This encodes CASSERDIGYEQYF.

The chain carries TRBV14 and TRBJ1-2; D is perhaps TRBD1 (5 bases). Germline CDR1 reads SGHDN; CDR2 reads FVKESK. Trimming cost V 1 base and J 8 bases, with 14 bases left between them. This CDR3 is 14 amino acids long. CDR3 in DNA: TGTGCCAGCAGCCAAGCTGGATATCCAGGGGGCTACACCTTC. Translating it yields CASSQAGYPGGYTF.

CDR3 nucleotide sequence: TGTGCCAGCAGCTTATTCCCCCTCGGACAGGCTGCTAACTATGGCTACACCTTC. As protein: CASSLFPLGQAANYGYTF. The rearrangement joins TRBV7-8 to TRBJ1-2, with TRBD1 matching 7 bases. The germline gives CDR1 SGHVS, CDR2 FQNEAQ. The V and J ends lost 2 bases and 0 bases, in that order; junction bases with no gene match: 12. The CDR3 is 18 amino acids. Full variable domain (rest looked up from reference TRBV7-8 and TRBJ1-2): GAGVSQSPRYKVAKRGQDVALRCDPISGHVSLFWYQQALGQGPEFLTYFQNEAQLDKSGLPSDRFFAERPEGSVSTLKIQRTQQEDSAVYLCASSLFPLGQAANYGYTFGSGTRLTVV.

The chain links TRBV29-1 to TRBJ1-1; D gene unclear. Trimming removed 5 bases from V and 7 bases from J, with 14 bases in between. CDR3 length equals 12 residues. The V gene's germline CDR1 is SQVTM and CDR2 ANQGSEA. The CDR3 bases are TGCAGCGTTCCTGGGCAGCGGAATGAAGCTTTCTTT. The encoded protein is CSVPGQRNEAFF.

This chain uses TRBV10-3 with TRBJ1-3; D might be TRBD1 (5 bases). Germline values: CDR1 ENHRY, CDR2 SYGVKD. Trimming took 2 bases from V and 0 from J, leaving 20 bases between them. CDR3 length: 19 amino acids. As DNA, the CDR3 is TGTGCCATCAGTGAGCCGCAAAGGGGTCCCTTCATCTCTGGAAACACCATATATTTT. Encoded protein: CAISEPQRGPFISGNTIYF.

The gene calls are TRBV12-5 and TRBJ2-7; TRBD1 agrees at 12 bases. CDR1 LGHNT and CDR2 FRNRAP come from the germline V gene. Trimming took 7 bases from V and 12 from J; bases not matched to a gene: 10. There are 13 residues in the CDR3. CDR3 loop: CASALRDRGLAYF. The CDR3 bases are TGTGCTAGTGCCCTCCGGGACAGGGGGCTGGCGTACTTC. Supplemented by reference TRBV12-5 and TRBJ2-7, the full variable domain reads DARVTQTPRHKVTEMGQEVTMRCQPILGHNTVFWYRQTMMQGLELLAYFRNRAPLDDSGMPKDRFSAEMPDATLATLKIQPSEPRDSAVYFCASALRDRGLAYFGPGTRLTVT.

The chain carries TRBV5-1 and TRBJ2-3; 8 bases are shared with TRBD2. From germline, CDR1 is SGHRS and CDR2 YFSETQ. CDR3 size: 15 residues. V lost 4 bases to trimming and J lost 6 bases; unmatched junction nucleotides: 10. CDR3 in DNA: TGCGCCAGCAGCCTCTCGGCGGGGGGCCCGGATACGCAGTATTTT. Translation gives CASSLSAGGPDTQYF.

CDR3: CASSPQSTNYGYTF. The CDR3 DNA reads as TGTGCCAGCAGCCCCCAATCCACTAACTATGGCTACACCTTC. The genes are TRBV5-6 and TRBJ1-2; D gene uncertain. The V gene's germline CDR1 is SGHDT and CDR2 YYEEEE. V was trimmed by 4 bases and J by 0 bases, leaving 10 bases between them. The CDR3 extends over 14 amino acids. Complete variable domain (other parts from reference TRBV5-6 and TRBJ1-2): DAGVTQSPTHLIKTRGQQVTLRCSPKSGHDTVSWYQQALGQGPQFIFQYYEEEERQRGNFPDRFSGHQFPNYSSELNVNALLLGDSALYLCASSPQSTNYGYTFGSGTRLTVV.

The chain joins TRBV4-1 to TRBJ2-2; D possibly corresponds to TRBD1 (6 bases). Trimming stripped 3 bases from V and 4 bases from J, with 15 bases between. The CDR3 has 16 residues. Germline values: CDR1 MGHRA, CDR2 YSYEKL. CDR3 region: CASSQGDRLRTGELFF. The CDR3 DNA follows: TGCGCCAGCAGCCAGGGAGACAGGCTACGCACCGGGGAGCTGTTTTTT.

This chain joins TRBV21-1 and TRBJ2-7; the D segment call TRBD2 is taken from the table without a DNA check. TRBV21-1 is classified as a pseudogene. The CDR3 is 17 residues long. The CDR3 region is CASSTITRRSGTYEQYF. The CDR3 coding sequence is TGTGCCAGCAGCACCATCACGCGGCGCAGCGGCACCTACGAGCAGTACTTC.

This chain joins TRBV4-3 and TRBJ2-4; 10 positions match TRBD2. The CDR3 contains 19 residues. Germline CDR1 is LGHNA and CDR2 is YSLEER. Germline trimming cut 1 base from V and 0 bases from J; bases unmatched to any gene: 9. The CDR3 DNA reads TGCGCCAGCAGCCAAGCGGCGCTAGCGGGGGAACTAGCCAAAAACATTCAGTACTTC. Encoded protein: CASSQAALAGELAKNIQYF.

This chain links TRBV28 with TRBJ2-7, with 8 bases that match TRBD1. The length of the CDR3 is 14 residues. The V gene end was trimmed by 5 bases and the J gene end by 3 bases; junction bases not matched to a gene: 6. CDR1 is MDHEN and CDR2 is SYDVKM in the germline V gene. As DNA, the CDR3 is TGTGCCAGCAGTCCAGGGGGCGCCGACTACGAGCAGTACTTC. Encoded protein: CASSPGGADYEQYF.

The chain uses TRBV11-2 and TRBJ2-7; D possibly corresponds to TRBD2 (5 bases). Per the germline V gene, CDR1 is SGHAT and CDR2 is FQNNGV. Trimming cost V 0 bases and J 4 bases, with 13 bases left between them. This CDR3 is built from 15 residues. The CDR3 spells CASSLDPGTGYEQYF. CDR3 in DNA: TGTGCCAGCAGCTTAGATCCAGGTACGGGGTACGAGCAGTACTTC.

The chain links TRBV6-6 to TRBJ1-5; D gene ambiguous. Germline V gives CDR1 MNHNY, CDR2 SVGAGI (reference sequence). The CDR3 extends over 12 amino acids. Trimming pared 2 bases from V and 5 bases from J, leaving 4 bases between. The CDR3 loop is CASSYADQPQHF. CDR3 coding DNA: TGTGCCAGCAGTTACGCAGATCAGCCCCAGCATTTT.

This chain connects TRBV28 to TRBJ2-7; D is possibly TRBD2 (6 bases). CDR1 MDHEN and CDR2 SYDVKM come from the germline V gene. Trimming took off 3 bases at V and 7 bases at J, with 10 bases between the two ends. CDR3 length equals 12 residues. This chain's CDR3 is CASSLIAGEQYF. Here the CDR3 DNA reads TGTGCCAGCAGTTTGATCGCGGGAGAGCAGTACTTC.

DNA of the CDR3: TGTGCCAGCAGTTTACTAGCTAGCAATCAGCCCCAGCATTTT. Protein: CASSLLASNQPQHF. The chain couples TRBV27 to TRBJ1-5; no firm D call. Germline V gene data show CDR1 as MNHEY and CDR2 as SMNVEV (reference sequence). Between the trimmed V and J ends, which lost 2 bases and 0 bases, there was a span of 5 bases. This CDR3 spans 14 amino acids.

As DNA, the CDR3 is TGTGCCAGCAGAACCCTCCGGGACAGGGGAACCTACGAGCAGTACTTC. Its protein is CASRTLRDRGTYEQYF. The rearrangement joins TRBV25-1 to TRBJ2-7; 10 bases are a match to TRBD1. The CDR3 runs 16 residues. Germline trimming cut 6 bases from V and 2 bases from J; bases unmatched to any gene: 10. Germline CDR1 is MGHDK and CDR2 is SYGVNS.